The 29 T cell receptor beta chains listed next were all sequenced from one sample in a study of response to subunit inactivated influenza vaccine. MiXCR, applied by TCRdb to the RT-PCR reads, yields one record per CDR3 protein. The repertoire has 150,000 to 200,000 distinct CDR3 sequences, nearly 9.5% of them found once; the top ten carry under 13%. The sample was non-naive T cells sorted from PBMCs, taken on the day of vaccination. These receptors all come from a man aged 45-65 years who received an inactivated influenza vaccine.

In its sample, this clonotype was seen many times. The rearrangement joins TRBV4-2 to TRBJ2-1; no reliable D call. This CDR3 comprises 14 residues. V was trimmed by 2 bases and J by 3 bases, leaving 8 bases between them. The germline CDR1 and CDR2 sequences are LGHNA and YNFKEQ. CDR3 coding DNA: TGTGCCAGCAGCCAATTTGACGGCTACAATGAGCAGTTCTTC. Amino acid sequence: CASSQFDGYNEQFF.

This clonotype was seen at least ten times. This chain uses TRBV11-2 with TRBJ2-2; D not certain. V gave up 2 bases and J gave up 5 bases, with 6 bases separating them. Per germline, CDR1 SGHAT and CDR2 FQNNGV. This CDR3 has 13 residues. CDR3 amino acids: CASSLMRTGELFF. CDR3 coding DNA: TGTGCCAGCAGCTTAATGCGTACCGGGGAGCTGTTTTTT.

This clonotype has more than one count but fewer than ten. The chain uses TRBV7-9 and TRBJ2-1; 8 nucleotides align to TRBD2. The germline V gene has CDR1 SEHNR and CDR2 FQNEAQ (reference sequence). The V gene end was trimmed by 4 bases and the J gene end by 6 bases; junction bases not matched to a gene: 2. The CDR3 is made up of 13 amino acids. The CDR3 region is CASSSGTSNEQFF. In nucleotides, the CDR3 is TGTGCCAGCAGCTCGGGGACTAGCAATGAGCAGTTCTTC.

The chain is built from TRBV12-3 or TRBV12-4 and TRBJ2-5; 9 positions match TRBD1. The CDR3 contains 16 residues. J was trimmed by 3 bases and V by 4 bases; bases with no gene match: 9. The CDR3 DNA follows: TGTGCCAGCAGTTCTACGCGGGACAGGGTCAAAGAGACCCAGTACTTC. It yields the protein CASSSTRDRVKETQYF.

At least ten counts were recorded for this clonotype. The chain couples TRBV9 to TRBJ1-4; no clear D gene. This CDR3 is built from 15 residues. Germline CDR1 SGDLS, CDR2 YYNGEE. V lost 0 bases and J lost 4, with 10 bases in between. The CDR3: CASSVEPTGNEKLFF. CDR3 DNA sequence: TGTGCCAGCAGCGTAGAACCTACGGGTAATGAAAAACTGTTTTTT.

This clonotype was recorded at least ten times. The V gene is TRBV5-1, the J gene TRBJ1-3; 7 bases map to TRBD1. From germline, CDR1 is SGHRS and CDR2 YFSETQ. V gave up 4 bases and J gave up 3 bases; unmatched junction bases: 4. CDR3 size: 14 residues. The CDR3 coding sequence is TGCGCCAGCAGCCCACGGACAGGTGGAAACACCATATATTTT. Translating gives CASSPRTGGNTIYF.

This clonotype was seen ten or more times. CDR3 sequence: CASSPTSGGPNTQYF. CDR3 bases: TGCGCCAGCAGCCCGACTAGCGGGGGCCCTAATACGCAGTATTTT. This chain links TRBV5-1 with TRBJ2-3; 12 nucleotides match TRBD2. The J segment lost 7 bases and the V segment lost 4 bases, leaving 7 bases of the junction unmatched. This CDR3 contains 15 residues. Per germline, CDR1 SGHRS and CDR2 YFSETQ. The variable domain in full, completed from reference TRBV5-1 and TRBJ2-3, reads KAGVTQTPRYLIKTRGQQVTLSCSPISGHRSVSWYQQTPGQGLQFLFEYFSETQRNKGNFPGRFSGRQFSNSRSEMNVSTLELGDSALYLCASSPTSGGPNTQYFGPGTRLTVL.

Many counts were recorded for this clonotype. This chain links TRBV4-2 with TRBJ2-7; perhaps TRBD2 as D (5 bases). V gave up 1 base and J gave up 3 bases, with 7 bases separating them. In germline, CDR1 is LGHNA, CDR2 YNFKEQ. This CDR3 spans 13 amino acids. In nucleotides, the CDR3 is TGTGCCAGCAGCCAAGGAAGCGGCTACGAGCAGTACTTC. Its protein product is CASSQGSGYEQYF.

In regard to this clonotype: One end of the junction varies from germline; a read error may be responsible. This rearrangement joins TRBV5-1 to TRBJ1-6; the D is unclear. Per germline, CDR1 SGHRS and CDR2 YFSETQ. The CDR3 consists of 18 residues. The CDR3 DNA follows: TGCGCCAGCAGCCCTCGAGCCCGCGACTTCTCCTATAAATCACCCCTCCACTTT. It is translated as CASSPRARDFSYKSPLHF.

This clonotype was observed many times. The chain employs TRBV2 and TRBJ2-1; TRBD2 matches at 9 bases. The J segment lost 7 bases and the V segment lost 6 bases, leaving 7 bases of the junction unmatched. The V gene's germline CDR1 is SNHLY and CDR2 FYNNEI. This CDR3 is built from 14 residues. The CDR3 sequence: CASRFRLAVNEQFF. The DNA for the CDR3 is TGTGCCAGCAGATTTAGACTAGCGGTAAATGAGCAGTTCTTC. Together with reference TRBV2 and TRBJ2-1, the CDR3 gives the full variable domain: EPEVTQTPSHQVTQMGQEVILRCVPISNHLYFYWYRQILGQKVEFLVSFYNNEISEKSEIFDDQFSVERPDGSNFTLKIRSTKLEDSAMYFCASRFRLAVNEQFFGPGTRLTVL.

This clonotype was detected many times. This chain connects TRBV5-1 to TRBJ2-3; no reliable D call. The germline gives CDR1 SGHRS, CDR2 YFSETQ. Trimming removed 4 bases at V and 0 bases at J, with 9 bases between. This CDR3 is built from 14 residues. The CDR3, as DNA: TGCGCCAGCAGCCCACGGGCCAGCACAGATACGCAGTATTTT. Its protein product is CASSPRASTDTQYF.

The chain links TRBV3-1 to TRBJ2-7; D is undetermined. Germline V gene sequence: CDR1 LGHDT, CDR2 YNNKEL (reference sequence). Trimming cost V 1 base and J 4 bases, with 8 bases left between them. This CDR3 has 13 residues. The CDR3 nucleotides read TGTGCCAGCAGCCAAGGGACCAGATACGAGCAGTACTTC. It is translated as CASSQGTRYEQYF.

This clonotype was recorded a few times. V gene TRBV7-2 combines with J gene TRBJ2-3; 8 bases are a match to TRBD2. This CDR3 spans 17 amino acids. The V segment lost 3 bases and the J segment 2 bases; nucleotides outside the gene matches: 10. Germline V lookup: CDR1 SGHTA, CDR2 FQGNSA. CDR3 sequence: CASSLSFQRGTTDTQYF. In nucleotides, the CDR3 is TGTGCCAGCAGCTTGTCTTTTCAGCGGGGGACCACAGATACGCAGTATTTT.

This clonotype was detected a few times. The chain's CDR3 is CASSLGSGSYTF. CDR3 DNA sequence: TGTGCCAGCAGCTTAGGGTCCGGGAGCTACACCTTC. J is TRBJ1-2 and V is TRBV7-8; D not certain. The length of the CDR3 is 12 residues. Germline V gives CDR1 SGHVS, CDR2 FQNEAQ. V gave up 1 base and J gave up 9 bases, with 9 bases separating them. Complete variable domain (other parts from reference TRBV7-8 and TRBJ1-2): GAGVSQSPRYKVAKRGQDVALRCDPISGHVSLFWYQQALGQGPEFLTYFQNEAQLDKSGLPSDRFFAERPEGSVSTLKIQRTQQEDSAVYLCASSLGSGSYTFGSGTRLTVV.

The CDR3: CASSLTGFRGPAQREQFF. The CDR3 nucleotides read TGTGCCAGCAGCTTAACGGGGTTCCGGGGTCCCGCTCAAAGGGAGCAGTTCTTC. V and J are TRBV7-2 and TRBJ2-1; D might be TRBD2 (5 bases). This CDR3 is 18 amino acids long. The germline V gene has CDR1 SGHTA and CDR2 FQGNSA. V was clipped by 2 bases and J by 10 bases, with 27 bases between them.

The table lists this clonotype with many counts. This CDR3 reads CASSLKQGSLGEQFF. The DNA of the CDR3 is TGCGCCAGCAGCCTAAAACAGGGATCGTTGGGTGAGCAGTTCTTC. The chain employs TRBV5-1 and TRBJ2-1; weak D call: TRBD1 (6 bases). The V and J ends lost 4 bases and 9 bases respectively, with 20 bases between them. CDR1 and CDR2 from the germline V gene are SGHRS and YFSETQ. CDR3 length: 15 amino acids. Drawing the rest from reference TRBV5-1 and TRBJ2-1, the complete variable domain is KAGVTQTPRYLIKTRGQQVTLSCSPISGHRSVSWYQQTPGQGLQFLFEYFSETQRNKGNFPGRFSGRQFSNSRSEMNVSTLELGDSALYLCASSLKQGSLGEQFFGPGTRLTVL.

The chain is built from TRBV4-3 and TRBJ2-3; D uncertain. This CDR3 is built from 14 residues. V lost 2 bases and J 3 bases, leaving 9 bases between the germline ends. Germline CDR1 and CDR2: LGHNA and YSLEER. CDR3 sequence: CASSQLGLTDTQYF. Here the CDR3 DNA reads TGCGCCAGCAGCCAACTAGGGTTGACAGATACGCAGTATTTT.

CDR3 sequence reads: CASLSGLGDTQYF. The CDR3 coding sequence is TGTGCCAGCCTCTCGGGTTTGGGAGATACGCAGTATTTT. This rearrangement joins TRBV21-1 to TRBJ2-3. TRBV21-1 is marked as a pseudogene. This CDR3 is built from 13 residues.

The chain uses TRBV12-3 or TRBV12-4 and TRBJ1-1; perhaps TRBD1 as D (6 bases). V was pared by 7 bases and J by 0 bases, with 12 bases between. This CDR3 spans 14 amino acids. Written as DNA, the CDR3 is TGTGCCAGCAACTTCGACAGGCTGAACACTGAAGCTTTCTTT. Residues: CASNFDRLNTEAFF.

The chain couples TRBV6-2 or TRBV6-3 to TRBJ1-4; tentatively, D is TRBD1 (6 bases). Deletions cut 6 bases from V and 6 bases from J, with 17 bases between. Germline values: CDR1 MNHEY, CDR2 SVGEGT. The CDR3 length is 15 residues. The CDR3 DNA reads TGTGCCAGCAGCGCCGTGCGGGGGGCTGATGAAAAACTGTTTTTT. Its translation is CASSAVRGADEKLFF.

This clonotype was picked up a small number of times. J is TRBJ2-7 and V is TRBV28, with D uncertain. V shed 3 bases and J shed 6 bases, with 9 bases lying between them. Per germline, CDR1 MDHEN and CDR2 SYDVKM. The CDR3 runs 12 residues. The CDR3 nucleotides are TGTGCCAGCAGTTTCTATGCCGCCGAGCAGTACTTC. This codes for CASSFYAAEQYF.

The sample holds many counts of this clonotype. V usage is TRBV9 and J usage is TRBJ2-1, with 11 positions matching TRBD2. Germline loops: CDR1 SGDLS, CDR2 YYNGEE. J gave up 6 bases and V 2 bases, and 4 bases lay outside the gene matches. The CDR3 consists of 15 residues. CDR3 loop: CASSVSGTSGNEQFF. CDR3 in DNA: TGTGCCAGCAGCGTTAGTGGGACTAGCGGCAATGAGCAGTTCTTC.

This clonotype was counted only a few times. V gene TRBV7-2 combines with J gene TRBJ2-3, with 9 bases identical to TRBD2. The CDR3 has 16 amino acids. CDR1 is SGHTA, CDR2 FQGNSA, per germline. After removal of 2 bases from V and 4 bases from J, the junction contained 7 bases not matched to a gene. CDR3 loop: CASSLNPSGISDTQYF. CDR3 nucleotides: TGTGCCAGCAGCTTAAATCCTAGCGGGATTTCAGATACGCAGTATTTT.

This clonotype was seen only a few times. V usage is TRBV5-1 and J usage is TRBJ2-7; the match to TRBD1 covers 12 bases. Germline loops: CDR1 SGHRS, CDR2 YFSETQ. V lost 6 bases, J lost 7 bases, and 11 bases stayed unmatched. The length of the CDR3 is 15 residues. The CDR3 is CASNPDGTGGGEQYF. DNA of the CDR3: TGCGCCAGCAACCCGGATGGGACAGGGGGCGGTGAGCAGTACTTC.

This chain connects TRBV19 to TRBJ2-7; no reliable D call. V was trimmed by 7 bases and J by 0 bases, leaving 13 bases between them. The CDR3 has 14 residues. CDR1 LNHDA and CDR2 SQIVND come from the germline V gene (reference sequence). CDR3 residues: CASKAADFSYEQYF. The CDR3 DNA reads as TGTGCCAGTAAGGCAGCAGACTTCTCCTACGAGCAGTACTTC.

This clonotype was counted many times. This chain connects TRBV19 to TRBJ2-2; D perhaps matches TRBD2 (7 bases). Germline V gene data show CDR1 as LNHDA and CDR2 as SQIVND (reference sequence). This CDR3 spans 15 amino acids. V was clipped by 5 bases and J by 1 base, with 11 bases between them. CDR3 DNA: TGTGCCAGTAGTTACGGGGGGCAGAACACCGGGGAGCTGTTTTTT. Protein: CASSYGGQNTGELFF.

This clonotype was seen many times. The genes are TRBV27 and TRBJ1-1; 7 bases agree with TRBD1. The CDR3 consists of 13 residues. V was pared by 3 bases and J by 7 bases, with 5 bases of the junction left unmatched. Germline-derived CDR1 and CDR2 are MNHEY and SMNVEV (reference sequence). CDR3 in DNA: TGTGCCAGCAGTTTTAGGGGGCCGGGTGAAGCTTTCTTT. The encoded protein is CASSFRGPGEAFF.

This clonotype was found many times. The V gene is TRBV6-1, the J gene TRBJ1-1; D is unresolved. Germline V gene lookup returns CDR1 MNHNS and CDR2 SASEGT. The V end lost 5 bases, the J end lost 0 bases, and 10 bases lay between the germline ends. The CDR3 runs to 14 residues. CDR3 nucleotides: TGTGCCAGCAGTCCCCCCCGGATGAACACTGAAGCTTTCTTT. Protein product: CASSPPRMNTEAFF.

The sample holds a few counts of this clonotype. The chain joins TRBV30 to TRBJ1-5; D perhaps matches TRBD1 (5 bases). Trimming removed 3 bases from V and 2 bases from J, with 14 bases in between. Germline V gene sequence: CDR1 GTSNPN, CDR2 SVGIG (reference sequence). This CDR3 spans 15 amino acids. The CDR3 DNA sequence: TGTGCCTGGAGCGCTGGGGGTTCAGGCAATCAGCCCCAGCATTTT. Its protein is CAWSAGGSGNQPQHF.